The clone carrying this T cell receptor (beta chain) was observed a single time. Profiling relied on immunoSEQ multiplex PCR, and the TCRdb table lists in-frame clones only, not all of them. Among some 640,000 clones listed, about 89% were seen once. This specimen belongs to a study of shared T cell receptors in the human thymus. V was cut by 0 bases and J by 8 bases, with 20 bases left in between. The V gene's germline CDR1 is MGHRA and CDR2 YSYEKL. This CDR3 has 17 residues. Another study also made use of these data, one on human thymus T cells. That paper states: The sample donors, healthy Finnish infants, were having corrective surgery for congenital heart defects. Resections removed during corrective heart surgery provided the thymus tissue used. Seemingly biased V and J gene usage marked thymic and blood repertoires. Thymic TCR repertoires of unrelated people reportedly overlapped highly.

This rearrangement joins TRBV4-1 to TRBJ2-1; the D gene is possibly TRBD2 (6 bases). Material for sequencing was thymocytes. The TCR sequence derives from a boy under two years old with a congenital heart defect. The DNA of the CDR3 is TGCGCCAGCAGCCAAGAGTGGCAGGCTAGCGTAATCGATGAGCAGTTCTTC. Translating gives CASSQEWQASVIDEQFF.